This TCR beta chain stems from a study of patients and donors after allogeneic stem cell transplantation. Germline CDR1 reads SEHNR; CDR2 reads FQNEAQ (reference sequence). Trimming left V 4 bases short and J 5 bases short, with 2 bases between. The CDR3 has 10 residues. TCRdb itself ran the RT-PCR reads through MiXCR, one entry per CDR3 protein. Of 30,000 to 40,000 distinct CDR3 sequences detected, 37% appear once; the ten largest clones hold 76%. Sequenced input: blood, either unsorted or a sorted T cell fraction (not recorded which). This TCR came from a human donor who was either an allogeneic HSCT recipient or a stem cell or donor lymphocyte infusion donor (not recorded which). It is not recorded whose cells these are; they may come from a transplant donor. The J gene is TRBJ1-1, the V gene TRBV7-9; no clear D. The CDR3 nucleotides are TGTGCCAGCAGCTGGACTGAAGCTTTCTTT. Its protein is CASSWTEAFF.